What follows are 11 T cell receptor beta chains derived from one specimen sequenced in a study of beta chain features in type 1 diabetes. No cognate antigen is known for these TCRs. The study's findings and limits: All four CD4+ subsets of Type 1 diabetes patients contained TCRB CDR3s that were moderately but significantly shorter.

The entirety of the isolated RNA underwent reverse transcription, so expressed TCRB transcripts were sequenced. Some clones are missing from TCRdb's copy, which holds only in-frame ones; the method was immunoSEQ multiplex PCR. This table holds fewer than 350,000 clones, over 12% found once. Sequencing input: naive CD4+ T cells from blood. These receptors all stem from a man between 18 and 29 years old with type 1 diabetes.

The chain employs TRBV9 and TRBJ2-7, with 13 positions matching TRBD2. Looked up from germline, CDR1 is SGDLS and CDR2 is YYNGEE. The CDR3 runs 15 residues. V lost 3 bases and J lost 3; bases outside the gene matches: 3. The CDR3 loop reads CASSEGLAGYYEQYF. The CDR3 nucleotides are TGTGCCAGCAGCGAGGGACTAGCGGGGTACTACGAGCAGTACTTC.

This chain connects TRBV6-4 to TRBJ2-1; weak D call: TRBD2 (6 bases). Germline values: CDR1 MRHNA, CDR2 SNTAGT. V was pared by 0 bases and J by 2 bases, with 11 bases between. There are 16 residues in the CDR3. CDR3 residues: CASSDSGGVAYNEQFF. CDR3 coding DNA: TGTGCCAGCAGTGACTCGGGCGGGGTGGCCTACAATGAGCAGTTCTTC.

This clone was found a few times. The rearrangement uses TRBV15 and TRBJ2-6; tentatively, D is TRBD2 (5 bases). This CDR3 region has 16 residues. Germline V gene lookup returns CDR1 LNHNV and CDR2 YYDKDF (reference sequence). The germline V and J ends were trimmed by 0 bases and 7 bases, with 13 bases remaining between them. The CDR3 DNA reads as TGTGCCACCAGCAGAGAGAAAGCCAGCGGCGCCAACGTCCTGACTTTC. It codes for CATSREKASGANVLTF.

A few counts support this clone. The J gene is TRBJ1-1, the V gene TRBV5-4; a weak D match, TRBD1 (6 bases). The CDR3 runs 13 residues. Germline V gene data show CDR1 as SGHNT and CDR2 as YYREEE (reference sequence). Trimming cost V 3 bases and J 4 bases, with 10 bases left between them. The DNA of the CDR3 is TGTGCCAGCAGCTCGGACAGTCGCACTGAAGCTTTCTTT. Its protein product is CASSSDSRTEAFF.

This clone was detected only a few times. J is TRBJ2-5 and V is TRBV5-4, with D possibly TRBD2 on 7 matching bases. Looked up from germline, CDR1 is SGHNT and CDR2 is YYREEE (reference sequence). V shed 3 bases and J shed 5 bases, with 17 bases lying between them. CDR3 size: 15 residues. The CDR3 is CASSSGEGGQETQYF. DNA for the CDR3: TGTGCCAGCAGCTCTGGGGAGGGGGGGCAGGAGACCCAGTACTTC.

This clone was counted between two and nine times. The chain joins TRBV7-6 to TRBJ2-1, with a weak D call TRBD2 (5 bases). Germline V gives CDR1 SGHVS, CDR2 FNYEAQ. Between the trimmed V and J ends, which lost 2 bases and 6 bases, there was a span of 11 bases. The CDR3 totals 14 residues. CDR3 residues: CASSLFSGVNEQFF. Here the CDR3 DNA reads TGTGCCAGCAGCTTATTTTCCGGGGTCAATGAGCAGTTCTTC. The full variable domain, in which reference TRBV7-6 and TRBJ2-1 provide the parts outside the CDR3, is GAGVSQSPRYKVTKRGQDVALRCDPISGHVSLYWYRQALGQGPEFLTYFNYEAQQDKSGLPNDRFSAERPEGSISTLTIQRTEQRDSAMYRCASSLFSGVNEQFFGPGTRLTVL.

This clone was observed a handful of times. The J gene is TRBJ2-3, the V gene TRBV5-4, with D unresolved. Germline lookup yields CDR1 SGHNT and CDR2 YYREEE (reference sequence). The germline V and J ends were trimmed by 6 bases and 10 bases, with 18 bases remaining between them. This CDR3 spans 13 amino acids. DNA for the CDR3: TGTGCCAGCACCCCAAGCGACTCCCCATCGCAGTATTTT. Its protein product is CASTPSDSPSQYF. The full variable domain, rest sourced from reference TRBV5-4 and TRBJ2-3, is ETGVTQSPTHLIKTRGQQVTLRCSSQSGHNTVSWYQQALGQGPQFIFQYYREEENGRGNFPPRFSGLQFPNYSSELNVNALELDDSALYLCASTPSDSPSQYFGPGTRLTVL.

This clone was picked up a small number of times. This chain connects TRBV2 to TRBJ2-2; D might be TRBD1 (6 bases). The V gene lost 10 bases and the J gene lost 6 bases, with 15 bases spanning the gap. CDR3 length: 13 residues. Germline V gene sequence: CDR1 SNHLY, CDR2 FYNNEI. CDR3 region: CANGQDSSGELFF. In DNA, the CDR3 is TGTGCCAACGGGCAGGACAGCTCCGGGGAGCTGTTTTTT.

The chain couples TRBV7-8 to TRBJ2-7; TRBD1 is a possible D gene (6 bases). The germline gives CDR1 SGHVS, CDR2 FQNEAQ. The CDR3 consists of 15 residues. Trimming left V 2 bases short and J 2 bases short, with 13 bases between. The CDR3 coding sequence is TGTGCCAGCAGCTTATGGTGGGGGCCTCCCTACGAGCAGTACTTC. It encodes CASSLWWGPPYEQYF.

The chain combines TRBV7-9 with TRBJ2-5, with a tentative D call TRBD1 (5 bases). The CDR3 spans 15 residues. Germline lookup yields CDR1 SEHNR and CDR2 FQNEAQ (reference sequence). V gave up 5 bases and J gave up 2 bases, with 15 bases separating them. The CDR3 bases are TGTGCCAGCAGCCAATATCGCGACAGTCAAGAGACCCAGTACTTC. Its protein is CASSQYRDSQETQYF. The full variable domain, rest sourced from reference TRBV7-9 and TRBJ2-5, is DTGVSQNPRHKITKRGQNVTFRCDPISEHNRLYWYRQTLGQGPEFLTYFQNEAQLEKSRLLSDRFSAERPKGSFSTLEIQRTEQGDSAMYLCASSQYRDSQETQYFGPGTRLLVL.

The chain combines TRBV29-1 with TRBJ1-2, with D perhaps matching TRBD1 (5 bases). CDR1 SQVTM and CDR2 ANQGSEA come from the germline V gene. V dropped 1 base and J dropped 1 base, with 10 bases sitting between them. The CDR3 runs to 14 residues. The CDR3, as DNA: TGCAGCGTTGAAGGACAGTTAGGTAACTATGGCTACACCTTC. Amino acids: CSVEGQLGNYGYTF.